Below, 24 T cell receptor beta chains from the same sample are listed, as sequenced in a study of control samples from healthy donors and cancer patients. Only in-frame clones appear in the TCRdb table, and some are missing; sequencing was by immunoSEQ multiplex PCR. The sample yields over 10,000 clones, about 75% seen once. Sequencing used formalin-fixed, paraffin-embedded tissue. The receptors come from a male donor with melanoma.

This clone has only a few counts. This rearrangement joins TRBV7-9 to TRBJ1-1, with a tentative D call TRBD1 (5 bases). The CDR3 sequence is 14 residues long. CDR1 is SEHNR, CDR2 FQNEAQ, per germline (reference sequence). The V end was cut by 5 bases, the J end by 2 bases, with 12 bases between. CDR3 nucleotides: TGTGCCAGCAGCCCGGGGCGGGAAAACACTGAAGCTTTCTTT. Its protein product is CASSPGRENTEAFF.

The J gene is TRBJ2-2, the V gene TRBV7-3, with D maybe TRBD1 (5 bases). V lost 3 bases, J lost 4 bases, and 12 bases lay in between. Germline CDR1 reads SGHTA; CDR2 reads FQGTGA. This CDR3 is built from 15 residues. CDR3 sequence: CASSFQGHPTGELFF. CDR3 bases: TGTGCCAGCAGCTTCCAGGGCCACCCCACCGGGGAGCTGTTTTTT. The whole variable domain, filled in from reference TRBV7-3 and TRBJ2-2, reads GAGVSQTPSNKVTEKGKYVELRCDPISGHTALYWYRQSLGQGPEFLIYFQGTGAADDSGLPNDRFFAVRPEGSVSTLKIQRTERGDSAVYLCASSFQGHPTGELFFGEGSRLTVL.

This chain uses TRBV27 with TRBJ2-2; 8 nucleotides match TRBD2. The length of the CDR3 is 15 residues. The germline gives CDR1 MNHEY, CDR2 SMNVEV (reference sequence). The J segment lost 5 bases and the V segment lost 3 bases, leaving 5 bases of the junction unmatched. The CDR3 DNA reads as TGTGCCAGCAGTTTCGACGCGGGGGGAACCGGGGAGCTGTTTTTT. This codes for CASSFDAGGTGELFF.

Regarding this clone: Other DNA sequences in the sample encode the same CDR3. The V call is TRBV2, the J call TRBJ2-4; 10 bases agree with TRBD2. CDR3 length equals 16 residues. V was clipped by 2 bases and J by 1 base; unmatched bases: 2. Germline V CDR1 and CDR2: SNHLY, FYNNEI. This CDR3 is CASSESSGGAKNIQYF. The CDR3 DNA is TGTGCCAGCAGTGAAAGTAGCGGGGGGGCCAAAAACATTCAGTACTTC.

This chain links TRBV18 with TRBJ1-6; TRBD1 aligns across 9 bases. Germline CDR1 reads KGHSH; CDR2 reads LQKENI. Trimming took 3 bases from V and 5 from J; bases not matched to a gene: 2. The CDR3 contains 15 residues. CDR3 DNA sequence: TGTGCCAGCTCACCCGACAGGGGGAATAATTCACCCCTCCACTTT. This gives the protein CASSPDRGNNSPLHF.

The V and J genes are TRBV9 and TRBJ1-1, with 10 nucleotides matching TRBD1. The CDR3 runs 17 residues. Germline V lookup: CDR1 SGDLS, CDR2 YYNGEE. The junction had 8 bases not matched to a gene; V was cut back by 3 bases and J by 0 bases. The CDR3 DNA reads TGTGCCAGCAGCGCAGACCCTGGGACAGGGGTGAACACTGAAGCTTTCTTT. Amino acid sequence: CASSADPGTGVNTEAFF.

The J gene is TRBJ2-1, the V gene TRBV5-6; TRBD2 matches at 9 bases. The CDR3 length is 16 residues. Germline V CDR1 and CDR2: SGHDT, YYEEEE. The junction had 11 bases not matched to a gene; V was cut back by 0 bases and J by 10 bases. In nucleotides, the CDR3 is TGTGCCAGCAGCTTGGGATTTAGCGGGGGTACAGGGGAGCAGTTCTTC. Protein product: CASSLGFSGGTGEQFF.

This clone was recorded a few times. The CDR3 spells CASSQDWRRRAHEQFF. DNA for the CDR3: TGTGCCAGCAGCCAAGATTGGCGGCGCAGGGCCCATGAGCAGTTCTTC. The chain has TRBV3-1 (or the pseudogene TRBV3-2) and TRBJ2-1; tentatively, D is TRBD1 (5 bases). Per the germline V gene, CDR1 is LGHDT and CDR2 is YNNKEL (reference sequence). The CDR3 extends over 16 amino acids. V was trimmed by 0 bases and J by 8 bases, leaving 17 bases between them.

A few counts support this clone. Other DNA sequences in this specimen translate into the identical CDR3. This chain joins TRBV15 and TRBJ2-3; the match to TRBD2 covers 7 bases. The length of the CDR3 is 18 residues. V shed 5 bases, J shed 7 bases, and the junction held 21 bases outside the gene matches. In germline, CDR1 is LNHNV, CDR2 YYDKDF (reference sequence). The CDR3 bases are TGTGCCACCAGCGGGAGCGGGGAAAGGGCTATACGATTTAATACGCAGTATTTT. Its protein is CATSGSGERAIRFNTQYF.

The chain is built from TRBV28 and TRBJ2-7; no clear D gene. Germline V lookup: CDR1 MDHEN, CDR2 SYDVKM. The CDR3 totals 12 residues. V was clipped by 5 bases and J by 9 bases, with 14 bases between them. This chain's CDR3 is CASSQQGTGQYF. The DNA of the CDR3 is TGTGCCAGCAGTCAACAAGGTACGGGGCAGTACTTC.

CDR3 DNA sequence: TGTGCCAGCAGCAGGAGGGAAGGGACATTCACCGGGGAGCTGTTTTTT. Translating it yields CASSRREGTFTGELFF. This chain links TRBV7-9 with TRBJ2-2; D may be TRBD1 or TRBD2 (6 bases each). V was cut by 5 bases and J by 4 bases, with 17 bases left in between. The CDR3 extends over 16 amino acids. Germline V CDR1 and CDR2: SEHNR, FQNEAQ (reference sequence).

The rearrangement uses TRBV11-2 and TRBJ1-5; a weak D match, TRBD1 (6 bases). Germline-derived CDR1 and CDR2 are SGHAT and FQNNGV. The CDR3 totals 14 residues. V gave up 5 bases and J gave up 5 bases, with 13 bases separating them. The CDR3 coding sequence is TGTGCCAGCAGCCCCCGGGACATTGATCAGCCCCAGCATTTT. It is translated as CASSPRDIDQPQHF.

The chain combines TRBV18 with TRBJ1-2, with TRBD1 as a possible D gene (6 bases). The CDR3 totals 13 residues. Trimming took 3 bases from V and 2 from J, leaving 7 bases between them. Germline CDR1 reads KGHSH; CDR2 reads LQKENI. This CDR3 is CASSPGANYGYTF. As DNA, the CDR3 is TGTGCCAGCTCACCGGGGGCGAACTATGGCTACACCTTC.

V gene TRBV19 combines with J gene TRBJ2-7; TRBD1 matches 7 bases. This CDR3 spans 13 amino acids. V was pared by 6 bases and J by 5 bases, with 7 bases of the junction left unmatched. The V gene's germline CDR1 is LNHDA and CDR2 SQIVND (reference sequence). For the CDR3, the DNA is TGTGCCAGTAGCACACAGGGGTGGAACGAGCAGTACTTC. Encoded protein: CASSTQGWNEQYF.

The chain recombines TRBV4-1 with TRBJ2-3; TRBD2 is a possible D gene (5 bases). Per germline, CDR1 MGHRA and CDR2 YSYEKL. The CDR3 contains 16 residues. Trimming took 0 bases from V and 6 from J, leaving 16 bases between them. Written as DNA, the CDR3 is TGCGCCAGCAGCCAAGACTGGGGAGTAGGCGGGGATACGCAGTATTTT. Encoded protein: CASSQDWGVGGDTQYF.

The chain couples TRBV7-9 to TRBJ2-3; D uncertain. V lost 11 bases and J lost 2, with 14 bases in between. Germline loops: CDR1 SEHNR, CDR2 FQNEAQ (reference sequence). This CDR3 spans 13 amino acids. CDR3 in DNA: TGTGCCCTGAGAGCAGCTAACACAGATACGCAGTATTTT. Encoded protein: CALRAANTDTQYF.

The V call is TRBV18, the J call TRBJ2-3, with a tentative D call TRBD2 (7 bases). This CDR3 contains 16 residues. In germline, CDR1 is KGHSH, CDR2 LQKENI. The V gene lost 4 bases and the J gene lost 2 bases, with 16 bases spanning the gap. The CDR3, as DNA: TGTGCCAGCTCACAGAACGCGGGGGCTCCCACAGATACGCAGTATTTT. Protein product: CASSQNAGAPTDTQYF. Together with reference TRBV18 and TRBJ2-3, the CDR3 gives the full variable domain: NAGVMQNPRHLVRRRGQEARLRCSPMKGHSHVYWYRQLPEEGLKFMVYLQKENIIDESGMPKERFSAEFPKEGPSILRIQQVVRGDSAAYFCASSQNAGAPTDTQYFGPGTRLTVL.

V usage is TRBV30 and J usage is TRBJ1-2; D uncertain. Trimming removed 4 bases at V and 5 bases at J, with 11 bases between. There are 12 residues in the CDR3. CDR1 is GTSNPN, CDR2 SVGIG, per germline (reference sequence). CDR3 amino acids: CAWTSFWYGYTF. The CDR3 coding sequence is TGTGCCTGGACAAGCTTTTGGTATGGCTACACCTTC. The full variable domain, in which reference TRBV30 and TRBJ1-2 provide the parts outside the CDR3, is SQTIHQWPATLVQPVGSPLSLECTVEGTSNPNLYWYRQAAGRGLQLLFYSVGIGQISSEVPQNLSASRPQDRQFILSSKKLLLSDSGFYLCAWTSFWYGYTFGSGTRLTVV.

The chain carries TRBV29-1 and TRBJ2-7; the D is unclear. Per germline, CDR1 SQVTM and CDR2 ANQGSEA. The CDR3 spans 12 residues. Trimming pared 6 bases from V and 0 bases from J, leaving 9 bases between. CDR3 sequence: CSVTSSSYEQYF. CDR3 sequence (DNA): TGCAGCGTAACCTCTTCCTCCTACGAGCAGTACTTC.

This clone was detected only once. The CDR3 bases are TGCGCCAGCAGCAGGTCGGGGGGATCCGGCACCGGGGAGCTGTTTTTT. Its protein product is CASSRSGGSGTGELFF. The chain is built from TRBV5-1 and TRBJ2-2, with 7 bases lining up with TRBD2. J gave up 4 bases and V 4 bases, and 10 bases lay outside the gene matches. This CDR3 region has 16 residues. CDR1 is SGHRS and CDR2 is YFSETQ in the germline V gene.

The chain carries TRBV7-2 and TRBJ2-7; 8 nucleotides align to TRBD2. There are 14 residues in the CDR3. V trimming: 5 bases; J trimming: 2 bases; junction bases outside the gene matches: 5. Germline V gives CDR1 SGHTA, CDR2 FQGNSA. The CDR3: CASSKAGVTYEQYF. The CDR3 DNA reads TGTGCCAGCAGCAAAGCGGGGGTCACCTACGAGCAGTACTTC.

CDR3 region: CSVGDRSQYF. The CDR3 DNA sequence: TGCAGCGTCGGGGACAGGAGCCAGTACTTC. V gene TRBV29-1 combines with J gene TRBJ2-5; 8 bases are a match to TRBD1. Germline V lookup: CDR1 SQVTM, CDR2 ANQGSEA. V lost 6 bases, J lost 10 bases, and 4 bases stayed unmatched. The length of the CDR3 is 10 residues.

V is TRBV29-1 and J is TRBJ2-5; 13 bases fit TRBD2. The CDR3 runs to 14 residues. V dropped 7 bases and J dropped 8; count of bases not matched to a gene: 10. CDR1 and CDR2 (germline): SQVTM, ANQGSEA. DNA of the CDR3: TGCAGCGCTGTGGGGAGACTAGCGGGGGGTACCCAGTACTTC. Translating gives CSAVGRLAGGTQYF.

This clone occurred once. The chain carries TRBV7-2 and TRBJ2-5; perhaps TRBD1 as D (6 bases). Germline lookup yields CDR1 SGHTA and CDR2 FQGNSA. V shed 3 bases and J shed 2 bases, with 10 bases lying between them. CDR3 length: 14 amino acids. Here the CDR3 reads CASSFRDNQETQYF. The CDR3 nucleotides read TGTGCCAGCAGCTTCCGGGACAATCAAGAGACCCAGTACTTC. Supplemented by reference TRBV7-2 and TRBJ2-5, the full variable domain reads GAGVSQSPSNKVTEKGKDVELRCDPISGHTALYWYRQSLGQGLEFLIYFQGNSAPDKSGLPSDRFSAERTGGSVSTLTIQRTQQEDSAVYLCASSFRDNQETQYFGPGTRLLVL.